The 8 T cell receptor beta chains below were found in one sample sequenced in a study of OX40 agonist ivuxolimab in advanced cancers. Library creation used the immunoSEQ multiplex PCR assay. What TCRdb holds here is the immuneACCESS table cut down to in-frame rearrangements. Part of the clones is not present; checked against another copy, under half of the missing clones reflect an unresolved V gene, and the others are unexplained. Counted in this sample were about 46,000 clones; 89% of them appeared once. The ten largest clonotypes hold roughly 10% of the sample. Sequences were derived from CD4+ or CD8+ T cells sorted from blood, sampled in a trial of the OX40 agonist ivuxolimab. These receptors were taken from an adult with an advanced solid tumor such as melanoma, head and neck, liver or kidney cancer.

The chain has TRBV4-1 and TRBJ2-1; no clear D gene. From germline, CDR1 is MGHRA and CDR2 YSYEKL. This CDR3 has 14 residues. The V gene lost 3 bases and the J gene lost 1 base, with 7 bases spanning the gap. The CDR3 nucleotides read TGCGCCAGCAGCCAGGTTCGATCCTACAATGAGCAGTTCTTC. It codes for CASSQVRSYNEQFF.

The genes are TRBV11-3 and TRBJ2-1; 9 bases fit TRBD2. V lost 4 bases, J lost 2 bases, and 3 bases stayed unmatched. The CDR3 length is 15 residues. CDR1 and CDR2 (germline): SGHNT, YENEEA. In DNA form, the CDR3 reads TGTGCCAGCAGCTCTAGCGGGAATGCCTACAATGAGCAGTTCTTC. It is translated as CASSSSGNAYNEQFF.

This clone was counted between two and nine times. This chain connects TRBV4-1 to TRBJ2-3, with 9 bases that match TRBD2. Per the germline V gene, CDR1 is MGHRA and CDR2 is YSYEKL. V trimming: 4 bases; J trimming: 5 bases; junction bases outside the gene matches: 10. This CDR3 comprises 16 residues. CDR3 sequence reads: CASSPGGRGGLDTQYF. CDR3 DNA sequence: TGCGCCAGCAGCCCCGGAGGGCGGGGGGGCCTAGATACGCAGTATTTT.

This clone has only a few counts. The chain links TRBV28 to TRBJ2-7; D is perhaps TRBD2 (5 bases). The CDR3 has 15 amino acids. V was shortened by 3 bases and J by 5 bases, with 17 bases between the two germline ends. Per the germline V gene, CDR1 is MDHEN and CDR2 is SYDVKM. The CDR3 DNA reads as TGTGCCAGCAGTTTGTACGGGGTGTATAACGACGAGCAGTACTTC. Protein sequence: CASSLYGVYNDEQYF.

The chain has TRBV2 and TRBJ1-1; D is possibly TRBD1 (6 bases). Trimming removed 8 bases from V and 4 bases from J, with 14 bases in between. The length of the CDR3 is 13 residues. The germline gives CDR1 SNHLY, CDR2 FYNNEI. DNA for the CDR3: TGTGCCAGCCAAGAGGCAGGGGTCACTGAAGCTTTCTTT. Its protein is CASQEAGVTEAFF.

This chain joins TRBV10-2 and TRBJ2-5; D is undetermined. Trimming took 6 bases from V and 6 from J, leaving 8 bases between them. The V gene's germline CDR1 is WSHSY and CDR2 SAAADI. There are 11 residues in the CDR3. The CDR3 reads CASRDSQTQYF. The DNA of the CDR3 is TGCGCCAGCAGGGATTCCCAGACCCAGTACTTC.

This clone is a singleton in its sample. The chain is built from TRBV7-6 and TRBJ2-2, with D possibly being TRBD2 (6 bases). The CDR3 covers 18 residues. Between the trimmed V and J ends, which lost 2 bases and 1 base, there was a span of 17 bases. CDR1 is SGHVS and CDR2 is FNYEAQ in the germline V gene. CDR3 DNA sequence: TGTGCCAGCAGCTTAAGTTTTGCGGGATTAGGGAACACCGGGGAGCTGTTTTTT. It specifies CASSLSFAGLGNTGELFF.

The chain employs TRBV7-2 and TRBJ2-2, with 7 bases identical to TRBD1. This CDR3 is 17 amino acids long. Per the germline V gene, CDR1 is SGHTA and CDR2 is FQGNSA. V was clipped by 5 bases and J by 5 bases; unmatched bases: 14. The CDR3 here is CASSPEFDRDFTGELFF. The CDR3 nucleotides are TGTGCCAGCAGCCCCGAATTCGACAGGGATTTTACCGGGGAGCTGTTTTTT.